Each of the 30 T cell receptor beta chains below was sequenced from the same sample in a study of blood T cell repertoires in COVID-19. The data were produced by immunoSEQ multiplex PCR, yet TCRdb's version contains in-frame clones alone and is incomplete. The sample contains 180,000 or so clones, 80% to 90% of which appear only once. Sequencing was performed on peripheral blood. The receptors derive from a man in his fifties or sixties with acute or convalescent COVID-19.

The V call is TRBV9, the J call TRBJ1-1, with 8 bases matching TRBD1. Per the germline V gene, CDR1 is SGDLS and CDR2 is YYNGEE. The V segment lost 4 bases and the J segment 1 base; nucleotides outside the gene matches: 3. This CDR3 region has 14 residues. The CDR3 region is CASSLQGANTEAFF. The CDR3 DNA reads TGTGCCAGCAGCCTTCAGGGGGCGAACACTGAAGCTTTCTTT.

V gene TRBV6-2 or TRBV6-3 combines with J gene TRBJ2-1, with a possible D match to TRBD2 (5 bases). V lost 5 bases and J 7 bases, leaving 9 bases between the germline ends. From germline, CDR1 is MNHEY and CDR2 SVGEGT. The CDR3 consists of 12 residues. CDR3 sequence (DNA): TGTGCCAGCAGTACAAGGGAGAATGAGCAGTTCTTC. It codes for CASSTRENEQFF.

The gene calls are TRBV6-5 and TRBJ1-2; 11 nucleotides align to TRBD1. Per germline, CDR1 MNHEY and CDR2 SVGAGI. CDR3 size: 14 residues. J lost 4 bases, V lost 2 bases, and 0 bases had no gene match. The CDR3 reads CASSYGQGAYGYTF. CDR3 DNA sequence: TGTGCCAGCAGTTACGGACAGGGGGCCTATGGCTACACCTTC.

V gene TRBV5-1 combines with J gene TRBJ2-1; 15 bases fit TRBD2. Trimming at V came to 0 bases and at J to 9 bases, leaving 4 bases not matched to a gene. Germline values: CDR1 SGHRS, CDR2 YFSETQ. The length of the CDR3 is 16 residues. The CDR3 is CASSLGTSGREGEQFF. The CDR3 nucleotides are TGCGCCAGCAGCTTGGGGACTAGCGGGAGGGAGGGTGAGCAGTTCTTC.

As DNA, the CDR3 is TGTGCCAGCAACGGGTCGAACAATGAGCAGTTCTTC. Translation gives CASNGSNNEQFF. The V call is TRBV21-1, the J call TRBJ2-1; the table's D call TRBD2 went unverified against the DNA. TRBV21-1 is tagged as a pseudogene. This CDR3 contains 12 residues.

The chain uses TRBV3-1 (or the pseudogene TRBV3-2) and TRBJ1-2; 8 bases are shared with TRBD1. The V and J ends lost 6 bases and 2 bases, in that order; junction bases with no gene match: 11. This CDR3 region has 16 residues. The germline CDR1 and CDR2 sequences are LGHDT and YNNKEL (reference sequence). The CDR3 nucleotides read TGTGCCAGCAGTCCGACCGGGACAGGCGAAAACTATGGCTACACCTTC. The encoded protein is CASSPTGTGENYGYTF.

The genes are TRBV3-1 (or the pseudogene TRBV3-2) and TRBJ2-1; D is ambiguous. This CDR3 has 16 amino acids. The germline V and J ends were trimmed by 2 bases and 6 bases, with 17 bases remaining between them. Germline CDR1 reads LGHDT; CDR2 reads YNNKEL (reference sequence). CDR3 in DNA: TGTGCCAGCAGCCAACTTCTAGGAAGTTCGGCCAATGAGCAGTTCTTC. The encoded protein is CASSQLLGSSANEQFF.

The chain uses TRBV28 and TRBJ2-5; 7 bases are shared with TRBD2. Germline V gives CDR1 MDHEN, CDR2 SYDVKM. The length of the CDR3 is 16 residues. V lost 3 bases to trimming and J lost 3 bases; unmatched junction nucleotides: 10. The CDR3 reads CASSFLGRREKETQYF. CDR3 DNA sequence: TGTGCCAGCAGTTTTTTAGGGAGGCGGGAGAAAGAGACCCAGTACTTC.

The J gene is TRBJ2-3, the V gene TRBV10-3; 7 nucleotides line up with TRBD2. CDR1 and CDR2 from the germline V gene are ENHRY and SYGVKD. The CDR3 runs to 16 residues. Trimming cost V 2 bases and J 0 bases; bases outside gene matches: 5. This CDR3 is CAISEDLAASTDTQYF. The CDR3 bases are TGTGCCATCAGTGAGGATCTAGCGGCTAGCACAGATACGCAGTATTTT.

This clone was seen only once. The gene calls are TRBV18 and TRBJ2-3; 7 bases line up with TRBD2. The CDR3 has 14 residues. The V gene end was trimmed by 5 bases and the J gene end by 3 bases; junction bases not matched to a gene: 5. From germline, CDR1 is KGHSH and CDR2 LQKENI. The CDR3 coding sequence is TGTGCCAGCTCATCGACTAGCAAAACAGATACGCAGTATTTT. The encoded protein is CASSSTSKTDTQYF.

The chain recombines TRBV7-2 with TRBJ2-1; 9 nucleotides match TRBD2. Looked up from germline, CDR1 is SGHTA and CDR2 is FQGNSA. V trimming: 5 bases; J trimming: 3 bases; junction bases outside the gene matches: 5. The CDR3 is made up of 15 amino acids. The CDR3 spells CASSDTSGYYNEQFF. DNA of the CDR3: TGTGCCAGCAGCGACACTAGCGGGTACTACAATGAGCAGTTCTTC.

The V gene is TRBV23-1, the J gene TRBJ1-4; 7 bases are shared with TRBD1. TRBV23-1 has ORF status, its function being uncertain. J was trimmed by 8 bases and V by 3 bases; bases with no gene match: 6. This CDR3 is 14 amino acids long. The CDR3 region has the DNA TGCGCCAGCAGTCAGGTTGGCAGGGGGGAAAAACTGTTTTTT. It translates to CASSQVGRGEKLFF.

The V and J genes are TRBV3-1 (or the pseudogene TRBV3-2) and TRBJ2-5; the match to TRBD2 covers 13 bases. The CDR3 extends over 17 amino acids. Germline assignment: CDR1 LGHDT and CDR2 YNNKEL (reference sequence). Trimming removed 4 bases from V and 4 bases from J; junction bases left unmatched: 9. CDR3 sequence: CASSPKPGLAGRETQYF. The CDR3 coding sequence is TGTGCCAGCAGCCCTAAACCGGGACTAGCGGGACGAGAGACCCAGTACTTC.

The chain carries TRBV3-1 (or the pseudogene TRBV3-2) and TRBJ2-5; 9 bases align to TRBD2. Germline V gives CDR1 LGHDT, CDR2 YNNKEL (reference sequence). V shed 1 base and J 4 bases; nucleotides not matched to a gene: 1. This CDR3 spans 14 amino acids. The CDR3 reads CASSQVTSGETQYF. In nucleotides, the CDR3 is TGTGCCAGCAGCCAAGTGACTAGCGGAGAGACCCAGTACTTC.

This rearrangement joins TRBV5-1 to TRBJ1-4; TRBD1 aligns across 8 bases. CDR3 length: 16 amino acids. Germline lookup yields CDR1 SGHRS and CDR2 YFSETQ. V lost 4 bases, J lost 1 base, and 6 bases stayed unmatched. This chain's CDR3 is CASSPGTGGTNEKLFF. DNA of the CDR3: TGCGCCAGCAGCCCGGGGACAGGTGGAACTAATGAAAAACTGTTTTTT.

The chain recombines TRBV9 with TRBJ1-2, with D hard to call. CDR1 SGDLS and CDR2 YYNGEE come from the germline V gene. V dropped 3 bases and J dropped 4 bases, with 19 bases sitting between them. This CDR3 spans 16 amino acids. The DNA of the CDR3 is TGTGCCAGCAGCGCACATCCTGGTGTGGGAGGCTATGGCTACACCTTC. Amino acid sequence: CASSAHPGVGGYGYTF.

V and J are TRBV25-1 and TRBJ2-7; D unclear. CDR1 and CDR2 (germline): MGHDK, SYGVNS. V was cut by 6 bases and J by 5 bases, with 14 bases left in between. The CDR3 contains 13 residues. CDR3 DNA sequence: TGTGCCAGCAGGAGGCTTAGCTGGGACGAGCAGTACTTC. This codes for CASRRLSWDEQYF.

CDR3 loop: CASSQGAGGYEQYF. The CDR3 DNA follows: TGTGCCAGCAGCCAGGGGGCAGGGGGCTACGAGCAGTACTTC. V and J are TRBV3-1 (or the pseudogene TRBV3-2) and TRBJ2-7; TRBD1 matches at 7 bases. The germline V gene has CDR1 LGHDT and CDR2 YNNKEL (reference sequence). V trimming: 3 bases; J trimming: 3 bases; junction bases outside the gene matches: 5. The CDR3 has 14 residues.

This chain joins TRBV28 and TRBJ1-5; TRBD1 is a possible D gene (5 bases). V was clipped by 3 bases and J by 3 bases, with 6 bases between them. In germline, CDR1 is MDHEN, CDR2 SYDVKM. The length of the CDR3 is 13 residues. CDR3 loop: CASSLDTNQPQHF. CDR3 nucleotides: TGTGCCAGCAGTTTGGACACCAATCAGCCCCAGCATTTT.

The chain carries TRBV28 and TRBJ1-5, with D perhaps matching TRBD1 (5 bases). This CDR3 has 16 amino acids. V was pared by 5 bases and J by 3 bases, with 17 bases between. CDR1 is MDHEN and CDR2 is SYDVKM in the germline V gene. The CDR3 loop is CASSKGVGKINQPQHF. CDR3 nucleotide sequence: TGTGCCAGCAGTAAAGGGGTGGGGAAGATCAATCAGCCCCAGCATTTT.

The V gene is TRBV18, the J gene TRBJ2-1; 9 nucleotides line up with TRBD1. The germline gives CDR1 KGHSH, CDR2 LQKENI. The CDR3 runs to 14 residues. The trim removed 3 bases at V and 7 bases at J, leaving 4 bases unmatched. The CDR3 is CASSPGQGGNEQFF. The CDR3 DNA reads TGTGCCAGCTCACCGGGACAGGGAGGGAATGAGCAGTTCTTC.

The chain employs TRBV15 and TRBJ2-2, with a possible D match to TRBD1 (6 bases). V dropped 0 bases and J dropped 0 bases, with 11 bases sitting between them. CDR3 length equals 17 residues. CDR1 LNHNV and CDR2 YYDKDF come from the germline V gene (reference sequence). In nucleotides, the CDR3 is TGTGCCACCAGCAGAGAGTGGGACACTTCGAACACCGGGGAGCTGTTTTTT. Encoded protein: CATSREWDTSNTGELFF. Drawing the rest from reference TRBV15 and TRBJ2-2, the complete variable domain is DAMVIQNPRYQVTQFGKPVTLSCSQTLNHNVMYWYQQKSSQAPKLLFHYYDKDFNNEADTPDNFQSRRPNTSFCFLDIRSPGLGDTAMYLCATSREWDTSNTGELFFGEGSRLTVL.

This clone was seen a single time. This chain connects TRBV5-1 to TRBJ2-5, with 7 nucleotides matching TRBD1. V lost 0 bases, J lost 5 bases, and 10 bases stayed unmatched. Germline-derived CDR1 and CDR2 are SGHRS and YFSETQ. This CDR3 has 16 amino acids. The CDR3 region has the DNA TGCGCCAGCAGCTTGGCCGGGACAGCCGGCGGGGAGACCCAGTACTTC. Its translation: CASSLAGTAGGETQYF.

CDR3 nucleotide sequence: TGTGCCAGCAGCTTGGATCCCGCGAACACCGGGGAGCTGTTTTTT. Translated: CASSLDPANTGELFF. The chain uses TRBV5-4 and TRBJ2-2; the D is unclear. V was trimmed by 0 bases and J by 0 bases, leaving 6 bases between them. Germline V gene data show CDR1 as SGHNT and CDR2 as YYREEE (reference sequence). This CDR3 contains 15 residues.

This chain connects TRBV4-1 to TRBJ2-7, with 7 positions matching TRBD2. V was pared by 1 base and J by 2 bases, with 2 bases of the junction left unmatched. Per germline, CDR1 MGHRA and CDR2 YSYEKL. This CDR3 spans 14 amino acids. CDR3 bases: TGCGCCAGCAGCCAAGGGGACTACACCTACGAGCAGTACTTC. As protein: CASSQGDYTYEQYF.

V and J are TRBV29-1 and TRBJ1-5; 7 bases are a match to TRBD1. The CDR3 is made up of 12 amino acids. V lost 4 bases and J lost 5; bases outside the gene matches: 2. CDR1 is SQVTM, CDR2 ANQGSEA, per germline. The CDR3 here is CSVGQGDQPQHF. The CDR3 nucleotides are TGCAGCGTTGGACAGGGAGATCAGCCCCAGCATTTT. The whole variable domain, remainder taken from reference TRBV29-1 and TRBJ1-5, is SAVISQKPSRDICQRGTSLTIQCQVDSQVTMMFWYRQQPGQSLTLIATANQGSEATYESGFVIDKFPISRPNLTFSTLTVSNMSPEDSSIYLCSVGQGDQPQHFGDGTRLSIL.

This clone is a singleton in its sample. The CDR3 coding sequence is TGTGCCAGCAGGACTCCTAATGAGCAGTTCTTC. Translating gives CASRTPNEQFF. The V gene is TRBV6-5, the J gene TRBJ2-1; D call uncertain. CDR1 and CDR2 (germline): MNHEY, SVGAGI. With 6 bases removed from V and 7 bases from J, the gap between germline ends came to 7 bases. The CDR3 runs 11 residues.

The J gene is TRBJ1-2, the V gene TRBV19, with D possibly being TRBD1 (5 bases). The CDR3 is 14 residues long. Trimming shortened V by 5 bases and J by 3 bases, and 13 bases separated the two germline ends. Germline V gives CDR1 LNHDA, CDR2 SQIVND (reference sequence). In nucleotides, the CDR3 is TGTGCCAGTAGTCCCCTGGGGGGATACTATGGCTACACCTTC. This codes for CASSPLGGYYGYTF.

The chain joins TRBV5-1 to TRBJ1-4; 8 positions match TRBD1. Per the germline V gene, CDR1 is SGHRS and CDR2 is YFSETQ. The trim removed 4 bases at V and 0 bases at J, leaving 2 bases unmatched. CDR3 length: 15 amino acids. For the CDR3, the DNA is TGCGCCAGCAGCCAGGGGGCCTCAACTAATGAAAAACTGTTTTTT. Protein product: CASSQGASTNEKLFF. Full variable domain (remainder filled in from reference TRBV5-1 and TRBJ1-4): KAGVTQTPRYLIKTRGQQVTLSCSPISGHRSVSWYQQTPGQGLQFLFEYFSETQRNKGNFPGRFSGRQFSNSRSEMNVSTLELGDSALYLCASSQGASTNEKLFFGSGTQLSVL.

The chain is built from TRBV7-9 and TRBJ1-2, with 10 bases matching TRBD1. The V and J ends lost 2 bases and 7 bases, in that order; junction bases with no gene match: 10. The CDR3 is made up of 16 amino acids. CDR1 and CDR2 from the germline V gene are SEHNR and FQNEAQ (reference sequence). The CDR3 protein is CASSLRTSGTGVGYTF. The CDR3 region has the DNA TGTGCCAGCAGCTTACGTACTTCCGGGACAGGGGTTGGCTACACCTTC.